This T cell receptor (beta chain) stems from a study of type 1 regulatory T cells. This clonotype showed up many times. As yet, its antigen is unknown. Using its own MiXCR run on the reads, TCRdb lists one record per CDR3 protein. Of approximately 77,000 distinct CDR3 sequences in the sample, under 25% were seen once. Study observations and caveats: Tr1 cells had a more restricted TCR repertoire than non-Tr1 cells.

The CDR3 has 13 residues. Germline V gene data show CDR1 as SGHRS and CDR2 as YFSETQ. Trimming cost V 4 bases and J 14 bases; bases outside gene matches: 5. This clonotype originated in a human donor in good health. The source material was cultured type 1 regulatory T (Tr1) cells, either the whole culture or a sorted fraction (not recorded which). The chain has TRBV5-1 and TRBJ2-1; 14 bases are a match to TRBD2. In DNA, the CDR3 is TGCGCCAGCAGCGGGGGACTAGCGGGAGCGAAGTTCTTC. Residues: CASSGGLAGAKFF.